This entry concerns a single TCR beta chain. Sequenced by immunoSEQ multiplex PCR; TCRdb stores in-frame clones only, minus some. The table lists about 270,000 clones, about 80% of them singletons. This record belongs to a study of blood T cell repertoires in COVID-19. The sample comprised peripheral blood. The TCR comes from a woman between 50 and 59 years old who had recovered from COVID-19.

CDR3 protein: CAWSRSGSTDTQYF. CDR3 nucleotide sequence: TGTGCCTGGAGTAGGAGCGGGAGCACAGATACGCAGTATTTT. The chain joins TRBV30 to TRBJ2-3, with D possibly matching TRBD2 (6 bases). The germline CDR1 and CDR2 sequences are GTSNPN and SVGIG (reference sequence). Between the trimmed V and J ends, which lost 2 bases and 0 bases, there was a span of 9 bases. CDR3 length: 14 residues.